Presented here are 17 T cell receptor beta chains from one specimen sequenced in a study of cytomegalovirus exposure and HLA in healthy donors (dated by TCRdb to the late 2010s). The library was built by means of the immunoSEQ multiplex PCR assay. A mixture of 60 forward primers for TCR Vbeta segments and 13 reverse primers for TCR Jbeta segments was used in the multiplex PCR. What TCRdb holds here is the immuneACCESS table cut down to in-frame rearrangements. Part of the clones is not present; checked against another copy, under half of the missing clones reflect an unresolved V gene, and the others are unexplained. Recorded for this sample are more than 100,000 clones; roughly three quarters of them occurred a single time. The ten most abundant clones make up around 1.3% of the sample. The specimen sequenced was PBMCs. All receptors come from a woman in her forties in good health and CMV-seronegative.

The rearrangement links TRBV23-1 to TRBJ1-3, with TRBD1 matching over 7 bases. TRBV23-1 is identified as an open reading frame with a role that is uncertain. After removal of 3 bases from V and 0 bases from J, the junction contained 11 bases not matched to a gene. This CDR3 is built from 18 residues. CDR3 sequence: CASSHIPGQIVSGNTIYF. The CDR3 nucleotides are TGCGCCAGCAGTCATATTCCGGGACAGATTGTCTCTGGAAACACCATATATTTT.

V gene TRBV28 combines with J gene TRBJ2-7, with D tentatively TRBD1 (5 bases). The ends were cut back, 6 bases at V and 3 bases at J, with 18 bases in the middle. The CDR3 totals 15 residues. CDR1 is MDHEN and CDR2 is SYDVKM in the germline V gene. The CDR3 DNA is TGTGCCAGCAGACCCCGCCCTGGGGCAAGCTACGAGCAGTACTTC. Protein sequence: CASRPRPGASYEQYF.

The gene calls are TRBV10-3 and TRBJ2-3; TRBD1 is a possible D gene (6 bases). This CDR3 region has 13 residues. The germline V and J ends were trimmed by 7 bases and 2 bases, with 10 bases remaining between them. Per germline, CDR1 ENHRY and CDR2 SYGVKD. CDR3 nucleotides: TGTGCCATCAAGGACAGAGCCACAGATACGCAGTATTTT. It encodes CAIKDRATDTQYF.

The genes are TRBV20-1 and TRBJ1-2, with D hard to call. Trimming took 3 bases from V and 7 from J, leaving 9 bases between them. Germline V gene lookup returns CDR1 DFQATT and CDR2 SNEGSKA (reference sequence). The CDR3 contains 11 residues. The CDR3 reads CSASQVVGYTF. The CDR3, as DNA: TGCAGTGCTAGCCAGGTTGTTGGCTACACCTTC.

The gene calls are TRBV5-1 and TRBJ2-1; no firm D call. The germline CDR1 and CDR2 sequences are SGHRS and YFSETQ. CDR3 length: 11 residues. V was trimmed by 0 bases and J by 14 bases, leaving 9 bases between them. The CDR3 nucleotides read TGCGCCAGCAGCTTGGATTCAGAAGAGTTCTTC. Residues: CASSLDSEEFF.

The chain combines TRBV30 with TRBJ2-1; the match to TRBD1 covers 7 bases. The CDR3 runs 11 residues. Losses at the gene ends were 5 bases for V and 15 bases for J; bases not matched to a gene: 10. CDR1 is GTSNPN and CDR2 is SVGIG in the germline V gene (reference sequence). As DNA, the CDR3 is TGTGCCTGGGTGACCGGGACAGCTCTGTTCTTC. Translated: CAWVTGTALFF.

The J gene is TRBJ2-4, the V gene TRBV27, with a weak D call TRBD1 (5 bases). The V and J ends lost 3 bases and 8 bases respectively, with 17 bases between them. This CDR3 region has 15 residues. The germline V gene encodes CDR1 MNHEY and CDR2 SMNVEV (reference sequence). The CDR3 region has the DNA TGTGCCAGCAGTTTGGCAGGGATGAATTTTGACATTCAGTACTTC. This codes for CASSLAGMNFDIQYF.

The chain joins TRBV11-2 to TRBJ1-6, with D possibly TRBD1 on 6 matching bases. Trimming took 5 bases from V and 7 from J, leaving 12 bases between them. CDR1 is SGHAT and CDR2 is FQNNGV in the germline V gene. The CDR3 has 14 residues. The CDR3: CASSPRQENSPLHF. CDR3 in DNA: TGTGCCAGCAGCCCCAGACAGGAAAATTCACCCCTCCACTTT.

This clone showed up just a few times. The V call is TRBV7-2, the J call TRBJ2-5, with 10 bases fitting TRBD2. The CDR3 runs 15 residues. Germline V gene lookup returns CDR1 SGHTA and CDR2 FQGNSA. With 5 bases clipped from V and 4 bases from J, the junction kept 7 bases outside the gene matches. Written as DNA, the CDR3 is TGTGCCAGCAGCCCTCCGGGACTAGCGCCAGAGACCCAGTACTTC. It encodes CASSPPGLAPETQYF. The entire variable domain, with the rest obtained from reference TRBV7-2 and TRBJ2-5, is as follows: GAGVSQSPSNKVTEKGKDVELRCDPISGHTALYWYRQSLGQGLEFLIYFQGNSAPDKSGLPSDRFSAERTGGSVSTLTIQRTQQEDSAVYLCASSPPGLAPETQYFGPGTRLLVL.

V usage is TRBV28 and J usage is TRBJ1-6; D may be TRBD1 (5 bases). V was shortened by 6 bases and J by 9 bases, with 18 bases between the two germline ends. Germline values: CDR1 MDHEN, CDR2 SYDVKM. The CDR3 has 15 amino acids. For the CDR3, the DNA is TGTGCCAGCAGCCTCCGAAGGGGAATGGGTTCACCCCTCCACTTT. Translated: CASSLRRGMGSPLHF.

The chain combines TRBV6-6 with TRBJ1-6, with TRBD1 matching 9 bases. The germline CDR1 and CDR2 sequences are MNHNY and SVGAGI (reference sequence). The V segment lost 6 bases and the J segment 10 bases; nucleotides outside the gene matches: 13. The CDR3 contains 16 residues. This CDR3 reads CASSDRGDRVRSPLHF. CDR3 sequence (DNA): TGTGCCAGCAGCGACAGGGGGGATAGAGTCAGATCACCCCTCCACTTT.

The chain carries TRBV29-1 and TRBJ2-2, with 7 positions matching TRBD1. V dropped 6 bases and J dropped 0; count of bases not matched to a gene: 4. The germline V gene encodes CDR1 SQVTM and CDR2 ANQGSEA. The CDR3 has 14 amino acids. Here the CDR3 reads CSVGQSANTGELFF. For the CDR3, the DNA is TGCAGCGTGGGACAGAGCGCGAACACCGGGGAGCTGTTTTTT.

This clone has only a few counts. The chain combines TRBV5-5 with TRBJ2-7, with TRBD1 matching 8 bases. The CDR3 is 14 amino acids. The germline CDR1 and CDR2 sequences are SGHKS and YYEKEE (reference sequence). V lost 6 bases to trimming and J lost 2 bases; unmatched junction nucleotides: 7. The CDR3 here is CASTLGDRTYEQYF. CDR3 sequence (DNA): TGTGCCAGCACCCTGGGGGACAGGACCTACGAGCAGTACTTC.

V gene TRBV7-9 combines with J gene TRBJ1-1; D gene uncertain. V lost 4 bases and J 5 bases, leaving 8 bases between the germline ends. Germline CDR1 is SEHNR and CDR2 is FQNEAQ (reference sequence). This CDR3 has 12 amino acids. CDR3 in DNA: TGTGCCAGCAGCTACGGTTGGACTGAAGCTTTCTTT. Translating gives CASSYGWTEAFF.

This clone was counted a few times. The sample contains more than one DNA sequence encoding this CDR3. V gene TRBV10-1 combines with J gene TRBJ1-5; D not certain. V lost 6 bases and J 4 bases, leaving 10 bases between the germline ends. In germline, CDR1 is WNHNN, CDR2 SYGVQD (reference sequence). The CDR3 loop spans 13 amino acids. The CDR3 DNA reads as TGCGCCAGCAGCCCCGACGGGAATCAGCCCCAGCATTTT. Translation: CASSPDGNQPQHF.

The chain is built from TRBV7-2 and TRBJ2-4; 9 nucleotides align to TRBD2. The V gene end was trimmed by 1 base and the J gene end by 2 bases; junction bases not matched to a gene: 12. Germline loops: CDR1 SGHTA, CDR2 FQGNSA. CDR3 length: 19 residues. This CDR3 reads CASSLEGRGGSLSKNIQYF. In DNA, the CDR3 is TGTGCCAGCAGCTTAGAAGGGCGGGGGGGCTCCTTATCCAAAAACATTCAGTACTTC.

This chain uses TRBV25-1 with TRBJ2-7; D gene uncertain. The CDR3 is 15 amino acids. Germline-derived CDR1 and CDR2 are MGHDK and SYGVNS. V was clipped by 8 bases and J by 2 bases, with 19 bases between them. The CDR3 coding sequence is TGTGCCAGCGCCGGCGGCGTAGGCCGCGCCTACGAGCAGTACTTC. It is translated as CASAGGVGRAYEQYF.